These 9 T cell receptor beta chains share one sample of origin, sequenced in a study of early T cells in non-severe SARS-CoV-2 infection. TCRdb re-called the 5' RACE reads through MiXCR, storing one row per CDR3 protein. This table holds over 100,000 distinct CDR3 sequences, around 12% found once. Sequenced material: whole blood. The receptor source for this set is an adult who was a healthcare worker with PCR-confirmed SARS-CoV-2 infection or an uninfected control (not recorded which).

This clonotype appeared many times. The gene calls are TRBV27 and TRBJ2-7, with D maybe TRBD2 (5 bases). With 4 bases removed from V and 3 bases from J, the gap between germline ends came to 10 bases. There are 13 residues in the CDR3. Germline CDR1 and CDR2: MNHEY and SMNVEV (reference sequence). DNA of the CDR3: TGTGCCAGCAGTTGCGGACTCCGCTACGAGCAGTACTTC. Its translation is CASSCGLRYEQYF.

The chain uses TRBV5-1 and TRBJ1-2; 7 bases match TRBD1. The V gene's germline CDR1 is SGHRS and CDR2 YFSETQ. The CDR3 spans 13 residues. The trim removed 5 bases at V and 3 bases at J, leaving 4 bases unmatched. DNA of the CDR3: TGCGCCAGCAGGCCTACAGGGGACTATGGCTACACCTTC. Its translation: CASRPTGDYGYTF.

This clonotype was detected a few times. The V gene is TRBV7-9, the J gene TRBJ2-7; 16 nucleotides line up with TRBD2. CDR1 is SEHNR and CDR2 is FQNEAQ in the germline V gene (reference sequence). This CDR3 contains 20 residues. Trimming at V came to 1 base and at J to 2 bases, leaving 11 bases not matched to a gene. CDR3 protein: CASSLGPGLAGGKPPYEQYF. CDR3 nucleotide sequence: TGTGCCAGCAGCTTAGGGCCGGGACTAGCGGGAGGGAAACCGCCCTACGAGCAGTACTTC. Complete variable domain (other parts from reference TRBV7-9 and TRBJ2-7): DTGVSQNPRHKITKRGQNVTFRCDPISEHNRLYWYRQTLGQGPEFLTYFQNEAQLEKSRLLSDRFSAERPKGSFSTLEIQRTEQGDSAMYLCASSLGPGLAGGKPPYEQYFGPGTRLTVT.

This clonotype was observed at least ten times. The chain employs TRBV2 and TRBJ2-2, with D possibly TRBD2 on 6 matching bases. Per germline, CDR1 SNHLY and CDR2 FYNNEI. The CDR3 is 13 residues long. Trimming took 6 bases from V and 6 from J, leaving 11 bases between them. The CDR3 DNA follows: TGTGCCAGCAGCCCTAGCGCCCCCGGGGAGCTGTTTTTT. It specifies CASSPSAPGELFF.

Many counts were recorded for this clonotype. The chain uses TRBV7-9 and TRBJ2-1, with unresolved D. The germline V gene encodes CDR1 SEHNR and CDR2 FQNEAQ (reference sequence). CDR3 size: 15 residues. The V gene lost 0 bases and the J gene lost 0 bases, with 6 bases spanning the gap. For the CDR3, the DNA is TGTGCCAGCAGCTTAGCTGGGAACTCCTACAATGAGCAGTTCTTC. This encodes CASSLAGNSYNEQFF.

This clonotype was observed a few times. V usage is TRBV6-6 and J usage is TRBJ2-3; D is undetermined. The V end was cut by 2 bases, the J end by 2 bases, with 11 bases between. The CDR3 covers 15 residues. The germline V gene has CDR1 MNHNY and CDR2 SVGAGI (reference sequence). This chain's CDR3 is CASSYHGKFTDTQYF. DNA for the CDR3: TGTGCCAGCAGTTACCACGGAAAATTCACAGATACGCAGTATTTT.

This clonotype was found a few times. V and J are TRBV2 and TRBJ2-1; D is possibly TRBD2 (5 bases). Germline V gene sequence: CDR1 SNHLY, CDR2 FYNNEI. The CDR3 extends over 14 amino acids. Trimming pared 6 bases from V and 2 bases from J, leaving 11 bases between. CDR3 sequence reads: CASSWRQTYNEQFF. Here the CDR3 DNA reads TGTGCCAGCAGCTGGAGGCAAACCTACAATGAGCAGTTCTTC. Looking up the rest from reference TRBV2 and TRBJ2-1 gives the full variable domain: EPEVTQTPSHQVTQMGQEVILRCVPISNHLYFYWYRQILGQKVEFLVSFYNNEISEKSEIFDDQFSVERPDGSNFTLKIRSTKLEDSAMYFCASSWRQTYNEQFFGPGTRLTVL.

This clonotype was seen at least ten times. The chain recombines TRBV29-1 with TRBJ1-2; D gene unclear. This CDR3 is built from 13 residues. CDR1 is SQVTM, CDR2 ANQGSEA, per germline. The V end was cut by 0 bases, the J end by 4 bases, with 9 bases between. CDR3 DNA: TGCAGCGTTGAAGAGGGCAACTTCTATGGCTACACCTTC. Amino acids: CSVEEGNFYGYTF.

The chain couples TRBV11-2 to TRBJ2-3; tentative D call: TRBD2 (5 bases). Trimming stripped 5 bases from V and 2 bases from J, with 11 bases between. From germline, CDR1 is SGHAT and CDR2 FQNNGV. The CDR3 sequence is 14 residues long. The CDR3 spells CASSRTRDTDTQYF. The DNA of the CDR3 is TGTGCCAGCAGCCGGACTCGTGACACAGATACGCAGTATTTT.